The sequence of this T cell receptor beta chain was determined in a study of human T cells and chemical hapten exposure. Study overall: Small discrepancies in pooled library volume mainly accounted for the varying TCR yields per sample. Study conclusions and caveats: Counts of TCRs above 1 in 1000 frequency stayed unchanged with DPC sensitization.

Looked up from germline, CDR1 is LGHNA and CDR2 is YSLEER. V lost 4 bases, J lost 5 bases, and 11 bases stayed unmatched. CDR3 length equals 16 residues. What the library attached to individual cDNA molecules were unique molecular identifiers. TCRdb redid the calling of the RACE reads with MiXCR, one entry per CDR3 protein. The table has some 150,000 distinct CDR3 sequences, roughly 10% seen once. In the case of this clonotype: Antigen: not known.

Time point of the sample: patch test 2, 6 weeks after DPC sensitization. This sample's treatment: therapeutic diphenylcyclopropenone sensitization with weekly scalp DPC. The TCR sequence derives from a woman in her forties or fifties with alopecia areata. Some clones in this sample may be carry-over from other donors' samples. Sequencing was performed on whole blood, taken in connection with sensitization to the hapten diphenylcyclopropenone (DPC). The chain has TRBV4-3 and TRBJ2-3; 8 bases align to TRBD1. The CDR3 DNA follows: TGCGCCAGCAGCCTCACGGCCAGGGGGCGAGGAGATACGCAGTATTTT. Translated, it gives CASSLTARGRGDTQYF.